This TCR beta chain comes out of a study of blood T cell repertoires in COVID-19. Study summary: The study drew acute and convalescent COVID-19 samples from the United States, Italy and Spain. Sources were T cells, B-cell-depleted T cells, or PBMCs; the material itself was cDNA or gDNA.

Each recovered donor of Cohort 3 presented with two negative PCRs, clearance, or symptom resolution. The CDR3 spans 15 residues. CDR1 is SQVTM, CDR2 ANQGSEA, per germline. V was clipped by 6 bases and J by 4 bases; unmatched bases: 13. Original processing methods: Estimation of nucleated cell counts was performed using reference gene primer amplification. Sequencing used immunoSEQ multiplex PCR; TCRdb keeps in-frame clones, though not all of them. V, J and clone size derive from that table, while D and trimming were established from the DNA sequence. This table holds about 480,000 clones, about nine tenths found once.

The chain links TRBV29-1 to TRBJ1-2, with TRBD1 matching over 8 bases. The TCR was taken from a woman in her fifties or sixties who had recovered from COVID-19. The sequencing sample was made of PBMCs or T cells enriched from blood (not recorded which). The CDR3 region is CSVLDTGGIVYGYTF. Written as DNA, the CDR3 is TGCAGCGTCCTTGACACAGGGGGAATTGTCTATGGCTACACCTTC.